Below, 30 T cell receptor beta chains from the same sample are listed, as sequenced in a study of response to subunit inactivated influenza vaccine. TCRdb redid the calling of the RT-PCR reads with MiXCR, one entry per CDR3 protein. The sample includes some 540,000 distinct CDR3 sequences, approximately 24% of them seen just once. These data were likewise used in another study, on T cells expressing NK-cell markers. From that report: cDNA encoding TCR beta was synthesized via 5'RACE template switching incorporating UMIs.

This material consisted of CD4+ T cells sorted from PBMCs, taken about 13 days after vaccination. Receptors originate from a man aged 50-59 years who received an inactivated influenza vaccine.

This clonotype was seen only a few times. The CDR3 loop is CASSLTQGDRQETQYF. The CDR3 bases are TGTGCCAGCAGCCTTACACAGGGGGACCGCCAAGAGACCCAGTACTTC. The chain combines TRBV4-2 with TRBJ2-5, with 8 bases that match TRBD1. This CDR3 has 16 amino acids. V trimming: 4 bases; J trimming: 1 base; junction bases outside the gene matches: 8. Germline V gene data show CDR1 as LGHNA and CDR2 as YNFKEQ.

This rearrangement joins TRBV6-5 to TRBJ2-7; weak D call: TRBD2 (7 bases). The V gene lost 2 bases and the J gene lost 1 base, with 9 bases spanning the gap. The germline CDR1 and CDR2 sequences are MNHEY and SVGAGI. The CDR3 spans 14 residues. In nucleotides, the CDR3 is TGTGCCAGCAGTTACAAGGGGGGGTCCTACGAGCAGTACTTC. This translates into CASSYKGGSYEQYF.

This clonotype was picked up a small number of times. The CDR3 is CASSRQLTQYQETQYF. The CDR3 DNA reads as TGTGCCAGCAGCCGTCAGCTGACACAATACCAAGAGACCCAGTACTTC. This rearrangement joins TRBV4-2 to TRBJ2-5; D gene ambiguous. This CDR3 comprises 16 residues. Germline V gene sequence: CDR1 LGHNA, CDR2 YNFKEQ. The ends were cut back, 4 bases at V and 0 bases at J, with 15 bases in the middle.

This clonotype has a handful of counts. The V and J genes are TRBV6-2 or TRBV6-3 and TRBJ1-5, with 7 bases fitting TRBD1. This CDR3 region has 14 residues. After removal of 0 bases from V and 7 bases from J, the junction contained 3 bases not matched to a gene. Germline lookup yields CDR1 MNHEY and CDR2 SVGEGT. As DNA, the CDR3 is TGTGCCAGCAGTTACTCGGGACAGATACAGCCCCAGCATTTT. As protein: CASSYSGQIQPQHF.

This chain joins TRBV20-1 and TRBJ2-5; 7 bases fit TRBD2. V trimming: 0 bases; J trimming: 5 bases; junction bases outside the gene matches: 9. The CDR3 has 15 amino acids. Germline V lookup: CDR1 DFQATT, CDR2 SNEGSKA (reference sequence). This CDR3 reads CSARDPTSPRETQYF. The CDR3 nucleotides read TGCAGTGCTAGAGATCCGACTAGCCCCCGGGAGACCCAGTACTTC.

This clonotype was seen only once. The chain joins TRBV5-8 to TRBJ1-5; the D is unclear. This CDR3 spans 15 amino acids. V was shortened by 4 bases and J by 2 bases, with 13 bases between the two germline ends. Germline V CDR1 and CDR2: SGHTS, YDEGEE. CDR3 in amino acids: CASSPRGHRNQPQHF. The CDR3 coding sequence is TGTGCCAGCAGCCCACGAGGGCATCGCAATCAGCCCCAGCATTTT.

There are a few counts of this clonotype. CDR3 protein: CASSPSGLSSYEQYF. The CDR3 bases are TGTGCCAGCAGCCCGAGTGGACTTAGCTCCTACGAGCAGTACTTC. This chain uses TRBV5-5 with TRBJ2-7, with D maybe TRBD2 (5 bases). The germline CDR1 and CDR2 sequences are SGHKS and YYEKEE (reference sequence). This CDR3 comprises 15 residues. Between the trimmed V and J ends, which lost 4 bases and 0 bases, there was a span of 14 bases.

The V and J genes are TRBV20-1 and TRBJ1-5; TRBD1 might be the D (5 bases). The CDR3 totals 14 residues. Trimming left V 1 base short and J 2 bases short, with 9 bases between. Looked up from germline, CDR1 is DFQATT and CDR2 is SNEGSKA (reference sequence). In DNA form, the CDR3 reads TGCAGTGCTAGAGGGGGAGGGGGCAATCAGCCCCAGCATTTT. It yields the protein CSARGGGGNQPQHF.

The chain recombines TRBV4-3 with TRBJ2-7; the D gene is possibly TRBD1 (6 bases). Germline assignment: CDR1 LGHNA and CDR2 YSLEER. The V end lost 0 bases, the J end lost 3 bases, and 9 bases lay between the germline ends. The CDR3 has 14 amino acids. The CDR3 here is CASSQERGGYEQYF. The CDR3 DNA follows: TGCGCCAGCAGCCAAGAGAGAGGGGGCTACGAGCAGTACTTC.

CDR3 sequence reads: CASSRLMKADTQYF. The CDR3 nucleotides read TGTGCCAGCAGTCGACTCATGAAGGCAGATACGCAGTATTTT. The chain links TRBV28 to TRBJ2-3; no firm D call. The CDR3 is 14 residues long. Germline V lookup: CDR1 MDHEN, CDR2 SYDVKM. V dropped 5 bases and J dropped 4 bases, with 13 bases sitting between them.

This clonotype has a handful of counts. The chain carries TRBV6-1 and TRBJ1-1; perhaps TRBD1 as D (6 bases). CDR1 MNHNS and CDR2 SASEGT come from the germline V gene. The CDR3 is 13 residues long. V shed 7 bases and J shed 10 bases, with 19 bases lying between them. DNA of the CDR3: TGTGCCAGCACCCCAGGGGACACAGAACTAGCTTTCTTT. This encodes CASTPGDTELAFF.

The chain recombines TRBV5-6 with TRBJ2-3; 9 nucleotides align to TRBD2. V was clipped by 3 bases and J by 5 bases; unmatched bases: 4. The CDR3 is 14 amino acids. In germline, CDR1 is SGHDT, CDR2 YYEEEE. This CDR3 reads CASSSGLALDTQYF. The CDR3 DNA sequence: TGTGCCAGCAGCTCGGGACTAGCTTTAGATACGCAGTATTTT.

The chain joins TRBV28 to TRBJ2-3, with 7 bases aligning to TRBD2. Germline assignment: CDR1 MDHEN and CDR2 SYDVKM. The CDR3 is made up of 15 amino acids. The trim removed 8 bases at V and 5 bases at J, leaving 13 bases unmatched. CDR3 in DNA: TGTGCCAGCGCACTTGGATCAGCGGGAATAGATACGCAGTATTTT. Translation: CASALGSAGIDTQYF.

The V call is TRBV5-1, the J call TRBJ1-1; D possibly corresponds to TRBD1 (6 bases). Germline V gene lookup returns CDR1 SGHRS and CDR2 YFSETQ. The CDR3 loop spans 14 amino acids. Between the trimmed V and J ends, which lost 3 bases and 0 bases, there was a span of 9 bases. The CDR3 protein is CASSSEGVNTEAFF. CDR3 sequence (DNA): TGCGCCAGCAGCTCCGAGGGGGTGAACACTGAAGCTTTCTTT.

In this sample, this clonotype turned up a few times. V and J are TRBV20-1 and TRBJ2-7; D is perhaps TRBD2 (6 bases). This CDR3 has 13 residues. Looked up from germline, CDR1 is DFQATT and CDR2 is SNEGSKA (reference sequence). The germline V and J ends were trimmed by 0 bases and 4 bases, with 10 bases remaining between them. The CDR3 protein is CSARDVADYEQYF. The CDR3 DNA follows: TGCAGTGCTAGAGATGTAGCGGATTACGAGCAGTACTTC.

The rearrangement uses TRBV5-1 and TRBJ2-2; 7 bases agree with TRBD1. The CDR3 is 15 amino acids. V shed 4 bases, J shed 4 bases, and the junction held 7 bases outside the gene matches. Looked up from germline, CDR1 is SGHRS and CDR2 is YFSETQ. CDR3 region: CASSLLQGPTGELFF. In DNA form, the CDR3 reads TGCGCCAGCAGCCTCTTACAGGGGCCCACCGGGGAGCTGTTTTTT.

This clonotype was picked up many times. CDR3 coding DNA: TGTGCCAGCAGTTACTCGGGGCGTAGCACAGATACGCAGTATTTT. This codes for CASSYSGRSTDTQYF. The chain carries TRBV6-5 and TRBJ2-3; D perhaps matches TRBD1 (5 bases). Trimming took off 0 bases at V and 0 bases at J, with 7 bases between the two ends. The germline V gene has CDR1 MNHEY and CDR2 SVGAGI. The CDR3 is 15 amino acids.

The chain links TRBV7-2 to TRBJ2-5, with D maybe TRBD2 (6 bases). Germline CDR1 is SGHTA and CDR2 is FQGNSA. V shed 6 bases and J shed 5 bases, with 13 bases lying between them. The CDR3 extends over 13 amino acids. Here the CDR3 DNA reads TGTGCCAGCAGGGAGGGTTTGGGGGAGACCCAGTACTTC. This translates into CASREGLGETQYF. The full variable domain, in which reference TRBV7-2 and TRBJ2-5 provide the parts outside the CDR3, is GAGVSQSPSNKVTEKGKDVELRCDPISGHTALYWYRQSLGQGLEFLIYFQGNSAPDKSGLPSDRFSAERTGGSVSTLTIQRTQQEDSAVYLCASREGLGETQYFGPGTRLLVL.

This chain connects TRBV10-2 to TRBJ2-4; TRBD1 agrees at 7 bases. Germline CDR1 WSHSY, CDR2 SAAADI. The CDR3 contains 16 residues. With 0 bases clipped from V and 6 bases from J, the junction kept 8 bases outside the gene matches. The CDR3 protein is CASSESIRQGTNIQYF. CDR3 DNA: TGCGCCAGCAGTGAGTCAATCAGACAGGGAACAAACATTCAGTACTTC.

This chain links TRBV6-6 with TRBJ2-5, with 8 bases lining up with TRBD1. Germline CDR1 is MNHNY and CDR2 is SVGAGI (reference sequence). The junction had 3 bases not matched to a gene; V was cut back by 3 bases and J by 6 bases. The CDR3 contains 13 residues. Here the CDR3 reads CASSYGQGKTQYF. The CDR3 coding sequence is TGTGCCAGCAGTTATGGACAGGGAAAGACCCAGTACTTC.

This chain uses TRBV7-3 with TRBJ2-3, with D tentatively TRBD1 (6 bases). V dropped 2 bases and J dropped 2 bases, with 14 bases sitting between them. The length of the CDR3 is 16 residues. The germline V gene encodes CDR1 SGHTA and CDR2 FQGTGA. CDR3 sequence reads: CASSLSPRTDTDTQYF. In DNA form, the CDR3 reads TGTGCCAGCAGCTTATCCCCCAGGACAGACACAGATACGCAGTATTTT. The complete variable domain, with remaining parts taken from reference TRBV7-3 and TRBJ2-3, reads GAGVSQTPSNKVTEKGKYVELRCDPISGHTALYWYRQSLGQGPEFLIYFQGTGAADDSGLPNDRFFAVRPEGSVSTLKIQRTERGDSAVYLCASSLSPRTDTDTQYFGPGTRLTVL.

In this sample, this clonotype turned up once. The chain employs TRBV3-1 and TRBJ2-1, with D uncertain. CDR1 is LGHDT and CDR2 is YNNKEL in the germline V gene (reference sequence). The CDR3 runs to 13 residues. V was pared by 4 bases and J by 7 bases, with 11 bases between. The chain's CDR3 is CASSRVERNEQFF. The CDR3, as DNA: TGTGCCAGCAGCCGGGTCGAGAGGAATGAGCAGTTCTTC.

This chain links TRBV6-2 or TRBV6-3 with TRBJ2-7; 9 bases are a match to TRBD1. Per the germline V gene, CDR1 is MNHEY and CDR2 is SVGEGT. This CDR3 spans 16 amino acids. V shed 2 bases and J 2 bases; nucleotides not matched to a gene: 7. In DNA form, the CDR3 reads TGTGCCAGCAGTTACGCAGCCGGGACAGGGACCTACGAGCAGTACTTC. Its translation: CASSYAAGTGTYEQYF.

In this sample, this clonotype turned up many times. The V gene is TRBV5-1, the J gene TRBJ2-3; TRBD2 agrees at 11 bases. CDR1 SGHRS and CDR2 YFSETQ come from the germline V gene. V gave up 5 bases and J gave up 6 bases; unmatched junction bases: 8. The CDR3 is made up of 15 amino acids. The CDR3 DNA is TGCGCCAGCAGAGAGGGACTAGCGGTCCGGGATACGCAGTATTTT. This translates into CASREGLAVRDTQYF.

This chain uses TRBV10-3 with TRBJ2-3; 12 bases are shared with TRBD2. The J segment lost 4 bases and the V segment lost 7 bases, leaving 3 bases of the junction unmatched. The germline V gene has CDR1 ENHRY and CDR2 SYGVKD. The CDR3 has 14 amino acids. Here the CDR3 DNA reads TGTGCCATCAACCCTAGCGGGGGGGCAGATACGCAGTATTTT. Encoded protein: CAINPSGGADTQYF.

This clonotype was counted between two and nine times. The chain combines TRBV7-6 with TRBJ2-1; possibly TRBD1 for D (5 bases). V lost 5 bases, J lost 2 bases, and 13 bases lay in between. Germline V gives CDR1 SGHVS, CDR2 FNYEAQ. The length of the CDR3 is 15 residues. CDR3 DNA: TGTGCCAGCAGCGACAGACAAGCCACCTACAATGAGCAGTTCTTC. It yields the protein CASSDRQATYNEQFF.

This clonotype was observed a few times. The chain couples TRBV7-2 to TRBJ1-1; weak D call: TRBD1 (5 bases). V lost 5 bases and J lost 5, with 18 bases in between. CDR1 is SGHTA and CDR2 is FQGNSA in the germline V gene. The length of the CDR3 is 15 residues. CDR3 loop: CASSPPGLLGTEAFF. The CDR3 region has the DNA TGTGCCAGCAGCCCGCCGGGACTTCTGGGGACTGAAGCTTTCTTT.

This rearrangement joins TRBV6-5 to TRBJ2-3; D remains ambiguous. Germline lookup yields CDR1 MNHEY and CDR2 SVGAGI. V was clipped by 2 bases and J by 3 bases, with 18 bases between them. CDR3 length: 17 amino acids. The CDR3 region is CASSYPRSGKKTDTQYF. In nucleotides, the CDR3 is TGTGCCAGCAGTTACCCCAGATCGGGTAAAAAGACAGATACGCAGTATTTT.

This clonotype was seen a handful of times. The chain carries TRBV7-2 and TRBJ2-7, with a possible D match to TRBD2 (5 bases). This CDR3 comprises 15 residues. From germline, CDR1 is SGHTA and CDR2 FQGNSA. V was cut by 1 base and J by 1 base, with 11 bases left in between. Written as DNA, the CDR3 is TGTGCCAGCAGCTTAGAGGCGGGCAGATCCTACGAGCAGTACTTC. It is translated as CASSLEAGRSYEQYF.

This clonotype was detected only a few times. V gene TRBV7-8 combines with J gene TRBJ2-1; 8 bases line up with TRBD2. Germline V gene lookup returns CDR1 SGHVS and CDR2 FQNEAQ. The CDR3 consists of 16 residues. V was clipped by 1 base and J by 0 bases; unmatched bases: 2. The CDR3 region is CASSLERGGSYNEQFF. Here the CDR3 DNA reads TGTGCCAGCAGCTTAGAACGGGGGGGCTCCTACAATGAGCAGTTCTTC.